Sequencing of this TCR beta chain was carried out in a study of control samples from healthy donors and cancer patients. Sequencing was performed with immunoSEQ multiplex PCR; in TCRdb, only in-frame clones are kept and a portion is missing. The sample lists 100,000 to 150,000 clones, about 90% occurring once. Germline values: CDR1 SGHDT, CDR2 YYEEEE. The CDR3 runs to 15 residues. V was pared by 4 bases and J by 7 bases, with 6 bases of the junction left unmatched. The chain combines TRBV5-6 with TRBJ1-6; 9 bases match TRBD1. The sequence came from a woman aged 45-59 years in good health. The material sequenced was blood. The CDR3 bases are TGTGCCAGCAGCCTTAACAGGGGGCGAAATTCACCCCTCCACTTT. Translation: CASSLNRGRNSPLHF.